This record covers a single TCR beta chain. Its antigen is undetermined. A marrow graft followed busulfan-fludarabine conditioning, with cyclophosphamide on days +3 and +4. Data came from immunoSEQ multiplex PCR; TCRdb stores just in-frame clones and leaves some out. This table holds 6,000 to 7,500 clones with no singletons; the top ten claim less than 55%. This specimen comes from a study of T cells after posttransplantation cyclophosphamide. Study-wide results and caveats: Recipient CMV seropositivity and CMV reactivation strongly tracked TRB clonality. Blood and skin or GI T cell repertoires showed limited TRB overlap.

This clonotype originated in a male patient aged 45-60 years who received an allogeneic stem cell transplant from an unrelated donor, was CMV-positive, and had acute GVHD only. The T cells may come from the graft donor. Sample: PBMCs, taken after allogeneic stem cell transplant with posttransplant cyclophosphamide.

CDR3 bases: TGTGCCAGCAGGGAGAGGGGAGGGAACTATGGCTACACCTTC. It codes for CASRERGGNYGYTF. V and J are TRBV28 and TRBJ1-2; weak D call: TRBD1 (5 bases). This CDR3 region has 14 residues. Trimming shortened V by 6 bases and J by 2 bases, and 13 bases separated the two germline ends. Per germline, CDR1 MDHEN and CDR2 SYDVKM.